Presented here are 23 T cell receptor beta chains from one specimen sequenced in a study of Ad26.COV2.S vaccination and SARS-CoV-2 variants. Some clones are missing from TCRdb's copy, which holds only in-frame ones; the method was immunoSEQ multiplex PCR. The sample has 410,000 or so clones, about nine tenths seen once. Treatment meaning: roughly 18 received Ad26.COV2.S at low or high dose, single or two shots; several received placebo; per-sample allocation not given. Sampling happened 63 days after the first vaccine or placebo injection. Source: peripheral blood, taken in a trial of Ad26.COV2.S vaccine versus placebo. The receptors shown here come from a person aged 18-65 years who received the Ad26.COV2.S COVID-19 vaccine or a placebo.

This clone was found once. The rearrangement links TRBV19 to TRBJ1-1; maybe TRBD1 (5 bases). Germline CDR1 is LNHDA and CDR2 is SQIVND (reference sequence). This CDR3 region has 13 residues. V lost 2 bases and J 7 bases, leaving 11 bases between the germline ends. For the CDR3, the DNA is TGTGCCAGTAGTATAAAGCGGGGGGTTGAAGCTTTCTTT. It codes for CASSIKRGVEAFF.

About this clone itself: Other nucleotide sequences from this sample produce the same CDR3. Here the CDR3 reads CASSIGGYEQYF. DNA of the CDR3: TGTGCCAGTAGTATAGGGGGATACGAGCAGTACTTC. J is TRBJ2-7 and V is TRBV19; no firm D call. The CDR3 runs to 12 residues. Germline V gene sequence: CDR1 LNHDA, CDR2 SQIVND (reference sequence). The ends were cut back, 1 base at V and 4 bases at J, with 5 bases in the middle.

The chain links TRBV28 to TRBJ2-5; 7 positions match TRBD2. With 3 bases clipped from V and 2 bases from J, the junction kept 18 bases outside the gene matches. CDR3 size: 19 residues. Germline V gene data show CDR1 as MDHEN and CDR2 as SYDVKM. CDR3 sequence: CASSFEFMANGGLQETQYF. The CDR3 DNA reads as TGTGCCAGCAGTTTTGAGTTTATGGCGAACGGGGGGTTACAAGAGACCCAGTACTTC.

The chain uses TRBV3-1 (or the pseudogene TRBV3-2) and TRBJ2-3; D is undetermined. Germline loops: CDR1 LGHDT, CDR2 YNNKEL (reference sequence). CDR3 length equals 15 residues. Trimming removed 1 base at V and 4 bases at J, with 12 bases between. Written as DNA, the CDR3 is TGTGCCAGCAGCCAAGGGATGGGGTTCGCAGATACGCAGTATTTT. It is translated as CASSQGMGFADTQYF.

The chain has TRBV6-6 and TRBJ2-6; unclear D gene. Germline CDR1 MNHNY, CDR2 SVGAGI (reference sequence). Trimming took off 6 bases at V and 0 bases at J, with 9 bases between the two ends. The CDR3 extends over 15 amino acids. CDR3 nucleotide sequence: TGTGCCAGCAGAGTTCCCGTCTCTGGGGCCAACGTCCTGACTTTC. Translated: CASRVPVSGANVLTF.

The chain combines TRBV27 with TRBJ1-2; D gene uncertain. The CDR3 consists of 16 residues. V lost 0 bases to trimming and J lost 0 bases, with 11 bases between them. Per germline, CDR1 MNHEY and CDR2 SMNVEV (reference sequence). CDR3: CASSLSGSKSNYGYTF. CDR3 sequence (DNA): TGTGCCAGCAGTTTATCGGGCAGCAAGTCTAACTATGGCTACACCTTC.

This clone was counted a few times. The chain is built from TRBV4-1 and TRBJ2-6, with no clear D. There are 17 residues in the CDR3. Trimming stripped 5 bases from V and 2 bases from J, with 16 bases between. Germline-derived CDR1 and CDR2 are MGHRA and YSYEKL. Written as DNA, the CDR3 is TGCGCCAGCAGCAAAAATCTGGAAAGGGCTGGGGCCAACGTCCTGACTTTC. Its protein product is CASSKNLERAGANVLTF.

This clone was recorded once. The chain recombines TRBV15 with TRBJ2-7, with D perhaps matching TRBD1 (6 bases). Germline loops: CDR1 LNHNV, CDR2 YYDKDF (reference sequence). V shed 8 bases and J shed 4 bases, with 15 bases lying between them. The CDR3 runs 13 residues. CDR3 in amino acids: CATAQGIGYEQYF. CDR3 coding DNA: TGTGCCACCGCCCAGGGGATTGGTTACGAGCAGTACTTC. The full variable domain, in which reference TRBV15 and TRBJ2-7 provide the parts outside the CDR3, is DAMVIQNPRYQVTQFGKPVTLSCSQTLNHNVMYWYQQKSSQAPKLLFHYYDKDFNNEADTPDNFQSRRPNTSFCFLDIRSPGLGDTAMYLCATAQGIGYEQYFGPGTRLTVT.

V gene TRBV4-3 combines with J gene TRBJ1-3; 9 bases are shared with TRBD1. Germline V lookup: CDR1 LGHNA, CDR2 YSLEER. V lost 0 bases and J lost 4; bases outside the gene matches: 7. The CDR3 extends over 17 amino acids. CDR3 in DNA: TGCGCCAGCAGCCAAGAGAATCCGGGACAGGGAGGAAACACCATATATTTT. It specifies CASSQENPGQGGNTIYF.

The chain has TRBV7-2 and TRBJ1-3, with D hard to call. Germline CDR1 and CDR2: SGHTA and FQGNSA. This CDR3 spans 17 amino acids. Trimming left V 2 bases short and J 0 bases short, with 14 bases between. CDR3 coding DNA: TGTGCCAGCAGCTTACAATCGATTTTTACCTCTGGAAACACCATATATTTT. The encoded protein is CASSLQSIFTSGNTIYF.

The chain joins TRBV27 to TRBJ2-5; D call uncertain. V was trimmed by 8 bases and J by 1 base, leaving 8 bases between them. The CDR3 covers 12 residues. Germline V CDR1 and CDR2: MNHEY, SMNVEV (reference sequence). CDR3 loop: CASGMSQETQYF. CDR3 DNA sequence: TGTGCCAGCGGGATGTCCCAAGAGACCCAGTACTTC.

This chain's CDR3 is CASSEGGPANTIYF. CDR3 bases: TGTGCCAGCAGTGAAGGCGGCCCGGCGAACACCATATATTTT. This chain uses TRBV6-1 with TRBJ1-3; D call uncertain. V gave up 1 base and J gave up 7 bases, with 11 bases separating them. This CDR3 spans 14 amino acids. CDR1 and CDR2 (germline): MNHNS, SASEGT.

The rearrangement joins TRBV21-1 to TRBJ1-3. TRBV21-1 is described as a pseudogene. The CDR3 covers 17 residues. CDR3 in amino acids: CASSKVRASVSGNTIYF. CDR3 in DNA: TGTGCCAGCAGCAAAGTAAGGGCTTCGGTCTCTGGAAACACCATATATTTT.

In this sample, this clone turned up once. An end of the junction differs from the germline gene, which may be a read error. The rearrangement links TRBV28 to TRBJ2-1, with D perhaps being TRBD1 or TRBD2 (5 bases each). The CDR3 has 13 residues. Germline V CDR1 and CDR2: MDHEN, SYDVKM. This CDR3 is CAGRAGSPKEQFF. CDR3 DNA sequence: TGTGCCGGCAGGGCGGGCTCGCCCAAGGAGCAGTTCTTC.

The chain is built from TRBV3-1 (or the pseudogene TRBV3-2) and TRBJ1-5; TRBD1 might be the D (5 bases). The CDR3 runs to 13 residues. CDR1 and CDR2 from the germline V gene are LGHDT and YNNKEL (reference sequence). Between the trimmed V and J ends, which lost 7 bases and 6 bases, there was a span of 13 bases. The CDR3 coding sequence is TGTGCCAGCACCCAGAGGGGCACTCAGCCCCAGCATTTT. Translating gives CASTQRGTQPQHF.

V gene TRBV2 combines with J gene TRBJ1-5; 7 nucleotides line up with TRBD1. The germline gives CDR1 SNHLY, CDR2 FYNNEI. Trimming took 3 bases from V and 9 from J; bases not matched to a gene: 17. The CDR3 runs 17 residues. Here the CDR3 DNA reads TGTGCCAGCAGTGATCCCGACAGGGTGGTTCTGAAGGGGCCCCAGCATTTT. It translates to CASSDPDRVVLKGPQHF.

The chain has TRBV7-9 and TRBJ2-5; D gene uncertain. Trimming left V 4 bases short and J 7 bases short, with 16 bases between. The CDR3 has 14 amino acids. Germline lookup yields CDR1 SEHNR and CDR2 FQNEAQ (reference sequence). This CDR3 is CASSSSGQLGTQYF. The CDR3 DNA reads TGTGCCAGCAGCTCTTCAGGCCAGTTAGGGACCCAGTACTTC.

The CDR3 sequence: CASSLVGGTYEQYF. CDR3 bases: TGTGCCAGCAGCTTAGTAGGGGGAACCTACGAGCAGTACTTC. J is TRBJ2-7 and V is TRBV7-9; D perhaps matches TRBD1 (6 bases). Trimming took 1 base from V and 2 from J, leaving 9 bases between them. The CDR3 contains 14 residues. CDR1 is SEHNR, CDR2 FQNEAQ, per germline (reference sequence).

The sample holds one count of this clone. A junction boundary mismatches the germline segment, possibly from a read error. V usage is TRBV2 and J usage is TRBJ1-1, with no clear D. Germline V gene sequence: CDR1 SNHLY, CDR2 FYNNEI. The CDR3 sequence is 12 residues long. This chain's CDR3 is CASREGNTEAFF. The DNA of the CDR3 is TGTGCCAGCAGGGAAGGCAACACTGAAGCTTTCTTT. The variable domain in full, with the rest retrieved from reference TRBV2 and TRBJ1-1, is EPEVTQTPSHQVTQMGQEVILRCVPISNHLYFYWYRQILGQKVEFLVSFYNNEISEKSEIFDDQFSVERPDGSNFTLKIRSTKLEDSAMYFCASREGNTEAFFGQGTRLTVV.

The rearrangement joins TRBV4-1 to TRBJ2-3; 9 bases map to TRBD1. The germline V gene has CDR1 MGHRA and CDR2 YSYEKL. This CDR3 has 14 residues. V lost 5 bases, J lost 2 bases, and 2 bases stayed unmatched. The CDR3 is CASSTGGPTDTQYF. CDR3 DNA sequence: TGCGCCAGCAGCACAGGGGGCCCCACAGATACGCAGTATTTT.

The chain has TRBV13 and TRBJ1-2; possibly TRBD1 for D (5 bases). V was pared by 7 bases and J by 13 bases, with 16 bases between. Germline lookup yields CDR1 PRHDT and CDR2 FYEKMQ (reference sequence). The CDR3 consists of 11 residues. The CDR3 DNA reads TGTGCCAGCAATCATGGAGGGGTTGTCACCTTC. This sequence encodes CASNHGGVVTF.

The chain employs TRBV10-2 and TRBJ1-3; D not resolved. The germline V gene has CDR1 WSHSY and CDR2 SAAADI. This CDR3 contains 12 residues. The V end lost 8 bases, the J end lost 0 bases, and 5 bases lay between the germline ends. The CDR3 DNA is TGCGCCAGCGGCAACTCTGGAAACACCATATATTTT. The encoded protein is CASGNSGNTIYF.

V and J are TRBV5-1 and TRBJ2-5; 12 bases map to TRBD2. V gave up 5 bases and J gave up 2 bases; unmatched junction bases: 7. Germline assignment: CDR1 SGHRS and CDR2 YFSETQ. The CDR3 contains 16 residues. CDR3 coding DNA: TGCGCCAGCAGTCCTTACCTAGCGGGGGGGCAAGAGACCCAGTACTTC. It specifies CASSPYLAGGQETQYF. Full variable domain (outside the CDR3, taken from reference TRBV5-1 and TRBJ2-5): KAGVTQTPRYLIKTRGQQVTLSCSPISGHRSVSWYQQTPGQGLQFLFEYFSETQRNKGNFPGRFSGRQFSNSRSEMNVSTLELGDSALYLCASSPYLAGGQETQYFGPGTRLLVL.